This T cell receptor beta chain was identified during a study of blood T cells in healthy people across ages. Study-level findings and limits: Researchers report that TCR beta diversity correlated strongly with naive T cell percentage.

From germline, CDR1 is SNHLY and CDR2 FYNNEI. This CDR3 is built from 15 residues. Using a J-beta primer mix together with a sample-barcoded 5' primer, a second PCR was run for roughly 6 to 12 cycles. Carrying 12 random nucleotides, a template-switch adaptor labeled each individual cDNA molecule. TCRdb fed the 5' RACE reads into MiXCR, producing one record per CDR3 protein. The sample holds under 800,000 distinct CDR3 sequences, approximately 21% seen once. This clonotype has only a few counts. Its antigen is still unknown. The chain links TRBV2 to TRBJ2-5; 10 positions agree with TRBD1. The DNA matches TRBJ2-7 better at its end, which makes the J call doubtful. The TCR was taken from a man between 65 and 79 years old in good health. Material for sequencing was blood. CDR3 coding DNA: TGTGCCAGCAGGATGAGGACAGGGGGTCACTACGAGCAGTACTTC. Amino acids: CASRMRTGGHYEQYF.